This record concerns one TCR beta chain sequence. Its matching antigen is unknown. The sample originates from a study of CD8+CD57+ T cells in acquired aplastic anemia. Study background: The mean DNA yield obtained from sorted CD4+ and CD8+ cells came to 3 to 3.5 ug. Study results and limitations: A set of 25 to 35 CD8+ CDR3 sequences was shared between patients and controls, and these sequences appeared highly expressed in patients. Levels of CD8+ Simpson's diversity were not significantly distinct in patients versus controls.

It was genomic DNA that served as the template for profiling TCR beta VDJ and CDR3. One entry per CDR3 protein, called by TCRdb with MiXCR from the reads. The sample shows about 270,000 distinct CDR3 sequences, roughly three fifths of them seen only once. CDR1 is SQVTM and CDR2 is ANQGSEA in the germline V gene. The V gene end was trimmed by 3 bases and the J gene end by 3 bases; junction bases not matched to a gene: 6. This CDR3 has 14 amino acids. The clonotype was recovered from a human donor with severe aplastic anemia or a healthy control (not recorded which). Sequencing used sorted CD4+, CD8+, or CD8+CD57+ T cells (not recorded which) from PBMCs. The chain combines TRBV29-1 with TRBJ2-7; TRBD2 matches at 9 bases. CDR3 sequence (DNA): TGCAGCGTTGACGGCGGGAGGGCCGACTACGAGCAGTACTTC. Protein: CSVDGGRADYEQYF.